The 3 T cell receptor beta chains below come from one sample, sequenced in a study of technical replicates of blood from several donors. Clones were read by immunoSEQ multiplex PCR, and TCRdb kept only the in-frame ones, dropping some. The sample lists roughly 76,000 clones, approximately 94% occurring once. The sequencing input was T cells isolated from PBMCs. Source of these receptors: a human donor in good health.

This clone was seen once. The chain uses TRBV9 and TRBJ2-2, with 8 nucleotides matching TRBD2. V was pared by 3 bases and J by 8 bases, with 3 bases of the junction left unmatched. Germline loops: CDR1 SGDLS, CDR2 YYNGEE. CDR3 length: 13 residues. Here the CDR3 DNA reads TGTGCCAGCAGCGCCGGACTAGCAGGGGAGCTGTTTTTT. Its translation: CASSAGLAGELFF.

As to this clone: Other DNA sequences in the same sample also yield this CDR3. The chain couples TRBV28 to TRBJ2-7; no definite D call. CDR3 length: 11 residues. V dropped 2 bases and J dropped 3 bases, with 2 bases sitting between them. Germline V gives CDR1 MDHEN, CDR2 SYDVKM. The CDR3 region is CASSLLYEQYF. CDR3 DNA sequence: TGTGCCAGCAGTTTACTCTACGAGCAGTACTTC.

V usage is TRBV6-1 and J usage is TRBJ1-5; D possibly corresponds to TRBD1 (5 bases). Trimming pared 3 bases from V and 2 bases from J, leaving 14 bases between. CDR3 length: 16 residues. Looked up from germline, CDR1 is MNHNS and CDR2 is SASEGT. CDR3 in amino acids: CASSDRIQGGNQPQHF. For the CDR3, the DNA is TGTGCCAGCAGTGACAGGATACAAGGGGGCAATCAGCCCCAGCATTTT.